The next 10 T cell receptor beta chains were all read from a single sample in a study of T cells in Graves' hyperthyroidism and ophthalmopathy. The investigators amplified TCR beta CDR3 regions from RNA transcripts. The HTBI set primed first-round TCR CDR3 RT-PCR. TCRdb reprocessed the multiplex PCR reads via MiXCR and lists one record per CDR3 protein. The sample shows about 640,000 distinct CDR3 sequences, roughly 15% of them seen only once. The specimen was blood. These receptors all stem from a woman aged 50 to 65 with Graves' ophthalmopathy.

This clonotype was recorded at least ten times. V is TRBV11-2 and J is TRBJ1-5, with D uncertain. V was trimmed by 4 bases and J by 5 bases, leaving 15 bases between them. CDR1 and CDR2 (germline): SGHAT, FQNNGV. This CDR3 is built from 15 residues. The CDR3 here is CASSYGPSPDQPQHF. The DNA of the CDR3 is TGTGCCAGCAGCTACGGCCCCAGCCCAGATCAGCCCCAGCATTTT. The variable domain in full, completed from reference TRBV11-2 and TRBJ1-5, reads EAGVAQSPRYKIIEKRQSVAFWCNPISGHATLYWYQQILGQGPKLLIQFQNNGVVDDSQLPKDRFSAERLKGVDSTLKIQPAKLEDSAVYLCASSYGPSPDQPQHFGDGTRLSIL.

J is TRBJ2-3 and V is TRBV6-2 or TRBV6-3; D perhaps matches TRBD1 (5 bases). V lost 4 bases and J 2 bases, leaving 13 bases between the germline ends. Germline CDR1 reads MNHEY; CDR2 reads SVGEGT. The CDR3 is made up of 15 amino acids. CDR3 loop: CASSFLQAITDTQYF. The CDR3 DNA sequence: TGTGCCAGCAGTTTTTTACAGGCGATCACAGATACGCAGTATTTT.

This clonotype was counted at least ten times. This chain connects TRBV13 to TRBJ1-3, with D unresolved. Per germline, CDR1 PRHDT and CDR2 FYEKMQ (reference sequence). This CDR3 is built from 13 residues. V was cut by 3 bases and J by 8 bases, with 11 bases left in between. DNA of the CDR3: TGTGCCAGCAGCTTCGGACCATGGGACACCATATATTTT. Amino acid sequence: CASSFGPWDTIYF.

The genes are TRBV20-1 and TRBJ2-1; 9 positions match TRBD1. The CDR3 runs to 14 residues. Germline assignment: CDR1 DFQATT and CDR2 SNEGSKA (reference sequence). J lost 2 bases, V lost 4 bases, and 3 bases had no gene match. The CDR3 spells CSATRDRAYNEQFF. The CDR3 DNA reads TGCAGTGCTACCCGGGACAGGGCCTACAATGAGCAGTTCTTC.

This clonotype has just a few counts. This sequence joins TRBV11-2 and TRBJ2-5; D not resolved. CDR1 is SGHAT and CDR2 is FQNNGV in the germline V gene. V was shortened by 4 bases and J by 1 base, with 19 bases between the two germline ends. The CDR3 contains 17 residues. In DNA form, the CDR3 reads TGTGCCAGCAGCTCATTAATATATAGTACTGGCCAAGAGACCCAGTACTTC. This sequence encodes CASSSLIYSTGQETQYF. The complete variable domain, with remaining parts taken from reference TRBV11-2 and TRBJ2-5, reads EAGVAQSPRYKIIEKRQSVAFWCNPISGHATLYWYQQILGQGPKLLIQFQNNGVVDDSQLPKDRFSAERLKGVDSTLKIQPAKLEDSAVYLCASSSLIYSTGQETQYFGPGTRLLVL.

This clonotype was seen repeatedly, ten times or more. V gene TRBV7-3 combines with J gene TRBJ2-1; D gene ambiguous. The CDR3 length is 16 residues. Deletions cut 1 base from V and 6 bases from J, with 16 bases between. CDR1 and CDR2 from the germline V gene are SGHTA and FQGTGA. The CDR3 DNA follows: TGTGCCAGCAGCTTAAATGGTAGAGATTATAGCAATGAGCAGTTCTTC. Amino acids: CASSLNGRDYSNEQFF.

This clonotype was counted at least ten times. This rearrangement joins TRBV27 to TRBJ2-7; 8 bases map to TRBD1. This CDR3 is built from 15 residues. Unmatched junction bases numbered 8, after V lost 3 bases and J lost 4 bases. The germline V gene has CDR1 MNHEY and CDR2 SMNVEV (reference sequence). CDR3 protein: CASSFGQGKTYEQYF. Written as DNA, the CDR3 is TGTGCCAGCAGTTTTGGACAGGGCAAGACGTACGAGCAGTACTTC.

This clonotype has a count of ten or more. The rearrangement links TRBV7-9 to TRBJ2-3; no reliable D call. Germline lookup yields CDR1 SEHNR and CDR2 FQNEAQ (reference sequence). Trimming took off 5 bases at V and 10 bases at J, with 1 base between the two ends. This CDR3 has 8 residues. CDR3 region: CASSPQYF. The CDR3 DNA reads TGTGCCAGCAGCCCGCAGTATTTT.

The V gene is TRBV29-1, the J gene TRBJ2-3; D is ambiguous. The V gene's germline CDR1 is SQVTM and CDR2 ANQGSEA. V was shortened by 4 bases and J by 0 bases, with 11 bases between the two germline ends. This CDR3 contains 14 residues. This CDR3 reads CSVAPLASTDTQYF. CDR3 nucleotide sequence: TGCAGCGTTGCCCCATTAGCTAGCACAGATACGCAGTATTTT.

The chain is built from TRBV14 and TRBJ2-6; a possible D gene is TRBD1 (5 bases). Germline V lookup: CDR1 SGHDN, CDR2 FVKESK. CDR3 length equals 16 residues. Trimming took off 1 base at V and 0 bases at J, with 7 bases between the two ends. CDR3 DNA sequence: TGTGCCAGCAGCCAAGCCACAGGCTCTGGGGCCAACGTCCTGACTTTC. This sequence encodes CASSQATGSGANVLTF.